The source of this T cell receptor beta chain is a study of cytomegalovirus exposure and HLA in healthy donors. Healthy bone marrow donors made up the donor group. Donors were ostensibly healthy at sampling, although undocumented immune exposures were probable. V dropped 0 bases and J dropped 5 bases, with 12 bases sitting between them. Germline V lookup: CDR1 SGHRS, CDR2 YFSETQ. The CDR3 length is 15 residues. Findings and caveats of the study: Cytomegalovirus association was assigned to about 150 TCR beta chains. When analyzed later, a missense DCLRE1C variant was found to be linked to TCR beta V- and J-gene trimming.

The PCR used 60 Vbeta and 13 Jbeta primers. The method was immunoSEQ multiplex PCR; TCRdb's version includes in-frame clones alone and lacks a portion of them. The data hold under 200,000 clones, with under 80% observed a single time. About this clone itself: Antigen specificity is unknown.

This sequence originates from a female donor in good health and CMV-seronegative. The sequenced sample was PBMCs. The chain couples TRBV5-1 to TRBJ1-5; D is ambiguous. The CDR3 sequence: CASSLDEAEDQPQHF. As DNA, the CDR3 is TGCGCCAGCAGCTTGGACGAGGCCGAGGATCAGCCCCAGCATTTT.